The clone carrying this T cell receptor beta chain was observed a single time. No antigen is known for it. This sample was taken from a study of cytomegalovirus exposure and HLA in healthy donors. Points from the study as a whole: A later analysis associated 16,951 TCR beta sequences with HLA alleles at a 0.05 false discovery rate.

The CDR3 contains 14 residues. Germline CDR1 LNHDA, CDR2 SQIVND (reference sequence). Trimming removed 5 bases from V and 8 bases from J, with 18 bases in between. This PCR relied on a set of 60 Vbeta primers and 13 Jbeta primers. Per the original methods: Per a later analysis, the number of unique TCR beta chains was some 82 million, of which roughly 11 million were shared. The repertoire was sequenced with immunoSEQ multiplex PCR; TCRdb's copy has only in-frame clones and lacks some. From that table come the V and J calls and clone size; the DNA was used to work out D and trimming. The data hold roughly 100,000 clones, with roughly three quarters observed a single time.

This chain uses TRBV19 with TRBJ1-2; TRBD1 is a possible D gene (6 bases). Sequenced input: PBMCs. The sequence was obtained from a woman between 18 and 29 years old in good health and CMV-seropositive. CDR3 sequence: CASSPWTVLRGYTF. Written as DNA, the CDR3 is TGTGCCAGTAGTCCATGGACAGTCCTGAGGGGCTACACCTTC.